The rows below give T cell receptor beta chains drawn from one sample of a study of CD8 T cells in Susac syndrome. TCRdb redid the calling of the immunoSEQ multiplex PCR reads with MiXCR, one entry per CDR3 protein. Of fewer than 350,000 distinct CDR3 sequences in the sample, about 91% were seen once. The sequenced sample was CD4+ T cells from PBMCs. These receptor sequences come from a human donor with multiple sclerosis. Each CDR3 is given with its conserved first and last residue.

>TRBV5-6|TRBJ1-6
CASSPRRQVVSPLHF
>TRBV7-2|TRBJ2-3
CASSRPQGARGGDTQYF
>TRBV2|TRBJ1-1
CASYREWNTEAFF
>TRBV29-1|TRBJ2-2
CSVVGTSGSLDTGELFF
>TRBV6-6|TRBJ2-7
CASSYLDRTYEQYF
>TRBV11-3|TRBJ1-2
CASSSGTYGYTF
>TRBV7-9|TRBJ1-4
CASSWGQGASNEKLFF
>TRBV5-1|TRBJ2-4
CASSSGTSGKNVVAKNIQYF
>TRBV7-2|TRBJ2-1
CASASRRSEQFF
>TRBV6-1|TRBJ2-7
CASTLRGAPGSYEQYF
>TRBV7-3|TRBJ2-6
CASRRTGDSSGANVLTF
>TRBV7-2|TRBJ2-1
CASSLVVGGVSEQFF
>TRBV7-2|TRBJ1-2
CASSRNPRDYGYTF
>TRBV30|TRBJ2-3
CAWSGRRTDTQYF
>TRBV20-1|TRBJ1-1
CSVQGVRTEAFF
>TRBV18|TRBJ2-3
CASSPMQADTQYF
>TRBV28|TRBJ1-5
CASIPGTARQPQHF
>TRBV2|TRBJ2-7
CASSERTGEQYF
>TRBV19|TRBJ1-5
CASSLSGGNQPQHF
>TRBV7-8|TRBJ2-1
CASSSLQRQGAREQFF
>TRBV19|TRBJ1-5
CASSSGAYSNRPQHF